This T cell receptor beta chain was sequenced for a study of T cells after yellow fever vaccination. TCRdb passed the 5' RACE reads through MiXCR, listing each CDR3 protein once. The sample lists more than 300,000 distinct CDR3 sequences, approximately 4.5% occurring once. The sample consisted of PBMCs, taken 15 days after the yellow fever booster vaccination. The source of this sequence is a man aged 18-30 years who received the YFV17D yellow fever vaccine.

DNA for the CDR3: TGTGCCAGCAGCTCTCAGCGCGGGCAAACCTTGAACACTGAAGCTTTCTTT. Its translation: CASSSQRGQTLNTEAFF. V gene TRBV7-9 combines with J gene TRBJ1-1; unclear D gene. Germline assignment: CDR1 SEHNR and CDR2 FQNEAQ (reference sequence). CDR3 length: 17 residues. V shed 4 bases and J shed 0 bases, with 18 bases lying between them.